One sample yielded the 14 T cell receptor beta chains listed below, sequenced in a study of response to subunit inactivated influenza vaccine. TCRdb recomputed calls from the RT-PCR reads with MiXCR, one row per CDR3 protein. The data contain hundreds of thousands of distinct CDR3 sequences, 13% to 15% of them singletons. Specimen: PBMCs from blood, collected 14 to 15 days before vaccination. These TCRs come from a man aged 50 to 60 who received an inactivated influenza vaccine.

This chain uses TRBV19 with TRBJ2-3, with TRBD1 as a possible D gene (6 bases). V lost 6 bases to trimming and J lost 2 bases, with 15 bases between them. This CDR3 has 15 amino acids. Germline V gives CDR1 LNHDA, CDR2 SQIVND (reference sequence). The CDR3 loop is CASRVRTETTDTQYF. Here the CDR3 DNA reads TGTGCCAGTAGGGTAAGGACAGAGACCACAGATACGCAGTATTTT.

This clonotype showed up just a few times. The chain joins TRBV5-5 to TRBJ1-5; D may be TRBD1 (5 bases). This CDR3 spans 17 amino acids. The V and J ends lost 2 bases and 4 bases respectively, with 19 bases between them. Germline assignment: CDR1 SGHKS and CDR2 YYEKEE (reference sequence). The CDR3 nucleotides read TGTGCCAGCAGCTTTGAGTATGGATGGTACAGGAATCAGCCCCAGCATTTT. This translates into CASSFEYGWYRNQPQHF.

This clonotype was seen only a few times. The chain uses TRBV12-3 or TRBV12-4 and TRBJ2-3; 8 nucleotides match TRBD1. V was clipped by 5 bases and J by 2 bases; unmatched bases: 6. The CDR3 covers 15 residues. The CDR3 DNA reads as TGTGCCAGCAGTGAGGACAGGGTGTACACAGATACGCAGTATTTT. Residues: CASSEDRVYTDTQYF.

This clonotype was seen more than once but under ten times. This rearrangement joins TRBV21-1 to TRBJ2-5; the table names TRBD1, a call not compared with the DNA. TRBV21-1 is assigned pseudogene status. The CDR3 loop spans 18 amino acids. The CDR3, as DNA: TGTGCCAGCAGCAAAGAACGGCCCCCGAGGGGGTACCAAGAGACCCAGTACTTC. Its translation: CASSKERPPRGYQETQYF.

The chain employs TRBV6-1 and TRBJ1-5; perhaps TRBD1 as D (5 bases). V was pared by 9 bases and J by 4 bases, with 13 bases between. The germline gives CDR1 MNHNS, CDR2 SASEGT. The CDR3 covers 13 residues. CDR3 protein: CASERGWNQPQHF. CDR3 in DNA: TGTGCCAGTGAACGGGGGTGGAATCAGCCCCAGCATTTT.

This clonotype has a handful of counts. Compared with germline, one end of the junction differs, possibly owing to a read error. In nucleotides, the CDR3 is TGTGCTAGCAGCCCAAAGGTGGGGGGCGAGCAGTACTTC. The encoded protein is CASSPKVGGEQYF. The chain employs TRBV7-7 and TRBJ2-7, with D tentatively TRBD2 (6 bases). This CDR3 region has 13 residues. Germline CDR1 and CDR2: SSHAT and FNYEAQ (reference sequence). The complete variable domain, with remaining parts taken from reference TRBV7-7 and TRBJ2-7, reads GAGVSQSPRYKVTKRGQDVTLRCDPISSHATLYWYQQALGQGPEFLTYFNYEAQPDKSGLPSDRFSAERPEGSISTLTIQRTEQRDSAMYRCASSPKVGGEQYFGPGTRLTVT.

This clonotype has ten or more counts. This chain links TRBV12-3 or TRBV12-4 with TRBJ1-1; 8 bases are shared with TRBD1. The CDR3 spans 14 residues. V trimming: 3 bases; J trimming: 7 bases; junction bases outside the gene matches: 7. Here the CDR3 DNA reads TGTGCCAGCAGTTTTACAGGGGGTGGGGATGAAGCTTTCTTT. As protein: CASSFTGGGDEAFF.

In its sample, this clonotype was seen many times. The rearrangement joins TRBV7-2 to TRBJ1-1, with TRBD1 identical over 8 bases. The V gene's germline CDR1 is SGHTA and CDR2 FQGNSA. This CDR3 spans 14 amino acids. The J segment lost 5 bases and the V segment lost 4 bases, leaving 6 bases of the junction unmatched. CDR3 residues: CASSSINRGTEAFF. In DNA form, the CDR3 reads TGTGCCAGCAGCTCAATCAACAGGGGGACTGAAGCTTTCTTT.

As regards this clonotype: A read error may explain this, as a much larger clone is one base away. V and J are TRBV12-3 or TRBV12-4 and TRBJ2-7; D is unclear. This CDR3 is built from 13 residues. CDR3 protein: CASSVDGPYDQYF. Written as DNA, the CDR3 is TGTGCCAGCAGCGTAGACGGGCCCTACGACCAGTACTTC.

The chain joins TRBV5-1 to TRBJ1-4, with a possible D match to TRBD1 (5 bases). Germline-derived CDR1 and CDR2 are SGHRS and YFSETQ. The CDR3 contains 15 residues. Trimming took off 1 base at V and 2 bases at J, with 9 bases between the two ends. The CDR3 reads CASSLQGSTNEKLFF. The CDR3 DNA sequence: TGCGCCAGCAGCTTGCAGGGAAGTACTAATGAAAAACTGTTTTTT.

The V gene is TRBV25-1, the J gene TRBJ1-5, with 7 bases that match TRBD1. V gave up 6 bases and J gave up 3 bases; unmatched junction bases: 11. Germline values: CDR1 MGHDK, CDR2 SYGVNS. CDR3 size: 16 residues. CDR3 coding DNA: TGTGCCAGCAGAGCCCGGGACAGATATTTCAATCAGCCCCAGCATTTT. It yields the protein CASRARDRYFNQPQHF.

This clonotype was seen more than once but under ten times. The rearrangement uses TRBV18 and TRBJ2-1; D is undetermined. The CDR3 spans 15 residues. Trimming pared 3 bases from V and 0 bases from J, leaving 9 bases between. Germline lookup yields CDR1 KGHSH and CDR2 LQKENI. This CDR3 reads CASSPSESSYNEQFF. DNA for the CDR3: TGTGCCAGCTCACCGAGCGAAAGCTCCTACAATGAGCAGTTCTTC.

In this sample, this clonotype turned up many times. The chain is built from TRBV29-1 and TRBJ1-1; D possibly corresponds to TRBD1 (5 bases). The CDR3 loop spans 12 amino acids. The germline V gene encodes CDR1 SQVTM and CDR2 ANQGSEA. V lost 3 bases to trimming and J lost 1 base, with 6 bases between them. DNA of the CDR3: TGCAGCGTTGAGGGGACGAACACTGAAGCTTTCTTT. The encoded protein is CSVEGTNTEAFF. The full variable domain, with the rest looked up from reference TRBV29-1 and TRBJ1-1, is SAVISQKPSRDICQRGTSLTIQCQVDSQVTMMFWYRQQPGQSLTLIATANQGSEATYESGFVIDKFPISRPNLTFSTLTVSNMSPEDSSIYLCSVEGTNTEAFFGQGTRLTVV.

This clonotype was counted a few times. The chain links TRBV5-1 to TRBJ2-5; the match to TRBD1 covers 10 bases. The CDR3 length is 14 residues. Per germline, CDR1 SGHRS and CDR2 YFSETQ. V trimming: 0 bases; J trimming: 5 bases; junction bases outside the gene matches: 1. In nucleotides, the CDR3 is TGCGCCAGCAGCTTGGAGGGACAGGGGGAGACCCAGTACTTC. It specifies CASSLEGQGETQYF.